Listed here are 17 T cell receptor beta chains from one sample, sequenced in a study of breast tumors, draining lymph nodes, adjacent tissues. The lymph nodes were axillary draining lymph nodes from breast cancer patients. TCRdb ran MiXCR on the multiplex PCR reads and lists one entry per CDR3 protein. The table records 120,000 to 150,000 distinct CDR3 sequences, 30% to 35% of them present only once. The sample comprised axillary lymph node tissue. Receptors originate from a female donor with breast cancer. Some clones in this sample may be carry-over from other donors' samples.

The J gene is TRBJ2-5, the V gene TRBV18; maybe TRBD2 (6 bases). Per the germline V gene, CDR1 is KGHSH and CDR2 is LQKENI. Trimming took off 5 bases at V and 1 base at J, with 14 bases between the two ends. The CDR3 runs to 15 residues. The CDR3 reads CASSLQVGGQETQYF. CDR3 nucleotides: TGTGCCAGCTCATTGCAGGTGGGGGGCCAAGAGACCCAGTACTTC.

This clonotype came up many times. The V and J genes are TRBV2 and TRBJ1-6; D is uncertain. Germline CDR1 SNHLY, CDR2 FYNNEI. This CDR3 is built from 14 residues. The germline V and J ends were trimmed by 3 bases and 8 bases, with 11 bases remaining between them. In nucleotides, the CDR3 is TGTGCCAGCAGTGACAGCAACCCCTATTCACCCCTCCACTTT. It specifies CASSDSNPYSPLHF.

This clonotype was picked up many times. This chain uses TRBV4-1 with TRBJ1-4; D is possibly TRBD1 (5 bases). Germline V gene data show CDR1 as MGHRA and CDR2 as YSYEKL. V lost 4 bases and J 6 bases, leaving 12 bases between the germline ends. The CDR3 runs 14 residues. The DNA of the CDR3 is TGCGCCAGCAGCCCGGACACTGATGATGAAAAACTGTTTTTT. It codes for CASSPDTDDEKLFF.

This clonotype was counted many times. This chain joins TRBV5-1 and TRBJ1-3; 9 bases agree with TRBD1. The CDR3 covers 15 residues. J lost 3 bases, V lost 4 bases, and 5 bases had no gene match. Per germline, CDR1 SGHRS and CDR2 YFSETQ. The CDR3 protein is CASSPGQGGGNTIYF. CDR3 in DNA: TGCGCCAGCAGCCCGGGACAGGGTGGTGGAAACACCATATATTTT.

Comment on this clonotype: A much larger clone differs by one base, so this may be a read error. This chain connects TRBV2 to TRBJ1-1, with 9 bases matching TRBD1. This CDR3 has 14 amino acids. V lost 5 bases, J lost 4 bases, and 5 bases stayed unmatched. Per the germline V gene, CDR1 is SNHLY and CDR2 is FYNNEI. CDR3 residues: CASSPGTGSTEAFF. The CDR3 DNA sequence: TGTGCCAGCAGTCCCGGGACAGGGAGCACTGAAGCTTTCTTT.

This clonotype was detected many times. The gene calls are TRBV7-2 and TRBJ1-5; D is ambiguous. Trimming took 1 base from V and 6 from J, leaving 7 bases between them. Looked up from germline, CDR1 is SGHTA and CDR2 is FQGNSA. The CDR3 runs 13 residues. CDR3 in amino acids: CASSLGQAQPQHF. Written as DNA, the CDR3 is TGTGCCAGCAGCTTAGGTCAGGCTCAGCCCCAGCATTTT.

This clonotype has at least ten counts. The chain combines TRBV5-5 with TRBJ1-6; D gene uncertain. Trimming cost V 0 bases and J 8 bases, with 9 bases left between them. Germline CDR1 reads SGHKS; CDR2 reads YYEKEE (reference sequence). This CDR3 contains 14 residues. CDR3 in DNA: TGTGCCAGCAGCTTGGGGCAGGTATATTCACCCCTCCACTTT. Translation: CASSLGQVYSPLHF.

This clonotype was observed at least ten times. The chain joins TRBV20-1 to TRBJ2-1; D perhaps matches TRBD2 (7 bases). The CDR3 totals 13 residues. Germline lookup yields CDR1 DFQATT and CDR2 SNEGSKA (reference sequence). Trimming shortened V by 3 bases and J by 7 bases, and 13 bases separated the two germline ends. Written as DNA, the CDR3 is TGCAGTGCTAGGAAGGGGGGGTTTAATGAGCAGTTCTTC. This translates into CSARKGGFNEQFF.

This clonotype was seen many times. This chain links TRBV18 with TRBJ2-5; TRBD1 aligns across 8 bases. There are 14 residues in the CDR3. The germline V gene encodes CDR1 KGHSH and CDR2 LQKENI. Trimming took 3 bases from V and 3 from J; bases not matched to a gene: 3. In nucleotides, the CDR3 is TGTGCCAGCTCACCGGACAGGGCTAAAGAGACCCAGTACTTC. Encoded protein: CASSPDRAKETQYF.

The CDR3 spells CASSATGFTYNEQFF. The CDR3 nucleotides are TGTGCCAGCAGTGCGACAGGGTTTACCTACAATGAGCAGTTCTTC. V is TRBV9 and J is TRBJ2-1; 7 nucleotides match TRBD1. The CDR3 length is 15 residues. Germline V lookup: CDR1 SGDLS, CDR2 YYNGEE. The ends lost 5 bases at V and 2 bases at J; junction bases unmatched: 7.

Concerning this clonotype itself: This CDR3 fails to terminate in the conserved phenylalanine or tryptophan, so it likely reflects a read error. The chain uses TRBV7-3 and TRBJ1-5; 10 bases match TRBD1. This CDR3 comprises 15 residues. V trimming: 4 bases; J trimming: 5 bases; junction bases outside the gene matches: 5. Germline CDR1 reads SGHTA; CDR2 reads FQGTGA. CDR3 sequence reads: CASSSRDRGDQPQHL. As DNA, the CDR3 is TGTGCCAGCAGCTCAAGGGACAGGGGCGATCAGCCCCAGCATCTT.

This clonotype was seen ten or more times. The genes are TRBV30 and TRBJ1-2; D uncertain. The CDR3 spans 13 residues. V was cut by 4 bases and J by 0 bases, with 9 bases left in between. Germline V gene sequence: CDR1 GTSNPN, CDR2 SVGIG (reference sequence). The CDR3 sequence: CAWKRKTNYGYTF. CDR3 in DNA: TGTGCCTGGAAACGCAAGACTAACTATGGCTACACCTTC.

A word on this clonotype: This may be a read error: a much more frequent sequence differs by one nucleotide. The V call is TRBV6-6, the J call TRBJ2-2, with D uncertain. Deletions cut 5 bases from V and 1 base from J, with 11 bases between. Germline assignment: CDR1 MNHNY and CDR2 SVGAGI (reference sequence). The CDR3 contains 15 residues. The CDR3 nucleotides read TGTGCCAGCAGTCGCCCATACGGGAACACCGGGGAGCTGTTTTTT. Amino acids: CASSRPYGNTGELFF.

This clonotype showed up many times. The chain carries TRBV12-3 or TRBV12-4 and TRBJ2-3, with 7 bases matching TRBD1. With V trimmed by 7 bases and J by 0 bases, 7 bases remained unmatched. The CDR3 is made up of 15 amino acids. The CDR3 DNA reads as TGTGCCAGCACTATCTCGACAGGGAGCACAGATACGCAGTATTTT. Its protein product is CASTISTGSTDTQYF.

This clonotype was counted a few times. A much bigger clone sits one base away, suggesting this may be a read error. The V and J genes are TRBV9 and TRBJ2-1, with D possibly matching TRBD2 (7 bases). V was cut by 0 bases and J by 6 bases, with 22 bases left in between. The CDR3 has 18 amino acids. Germline lookup yields CDR1 SGDLS and CDR2 YYNGEE. CDR3 loop: CASSVDSLPGGVSNEQFF. The CDR3, as DNA: TGTGCCAGCAGCGTAGATTCCCTCCCGGGGGGCGTATCCAATGAGCAGTTCTTC.

This chain joins TRBV7-9 and TRBJ1-2; D unclear. V dropped 6 bases and J dropped 8 bases, with 25 bases sitting between them. The germline CDR1 and CDR2 sequences are SEHNR and FQNEAQ (reference sequence). The length of the CDR3 is 16 residues. The CDR3, as DNA: TGTGCCAGCAGTCAGAGTGAGACGGATAAATTGGGAGGCTACACCTTC. Translated, it gives CASSQSETDKLGGYTF.

In regard to this clonotype: This sequence may be a read error, since a much larger clone differs from it by one base. The gene calls are TRBV6-1 and TRBJ1-5; TRBD1 aligns across 9 bases. This CDR3 region has 16 residues. After removal of 5 bases from V and 4 bases from J, the junction contained 9 bases not matched to a gene. Germline V CDR1 and CDR2: MNHNS, SASEGT. CDR3 nucleotides: TGTGCCAGCAGTCAGGCAGGACAGGGGAGGAATCAGCCCCAGCATTTT. Its translation: CASSQAGQGRNQPQHF.